These 31 T cell receptor beta chains originate from one sample sequenced in a study of blood T cells in healthy people across ages. A second PCR, run for about 7 to 11 cycles, used a sample-barcoded 5' primer plus a J-beta primer mix. TCRdb analysed the 5' RACE reads with MiXCR anew, one entry per CDR3 protein. The table has fewer than 1,000,000 distinct CDR3 sequences, around 45% seen once; the top ten hold roughly 20%. The sequenced material came from blood. The receptors come from a man of 80 years or more in good health.

A few counts support this clonotype. V is TRBV12-3 or TRBV12-4 and J is TRBJ2-2; TRBD2 aligns across 12 bases. Trimming cost V 8 bases and J 2 bases; bases outside gene matches: 6. The CDR3 covers 16 residues. The CDR3 reads CASGNGLAGNTGELFF. DNA of the CDR3: TGTGCCAGCGGAAACGGACTAGCGGGAAACACCGGGGAGCTGTTTTTT.

The chain uses TRBV4-3 and TRBJ1-4, with D unclear. Germline lookup yields CDR1 LGHNA and CDR2 YSLEER. The length of the CDR3 is 14 residues. The germline V and J ends were trimmed by 2 bases and 7 bases, with 11 bases remaining between them. The CDR3 DNA is TGCGCCAGCAGCCAATACAAAGGAAGTGAAAAACTGTTTTTT. It encodes CASSQYKGSEKLFF.

V usage is TRBV20-1 and J usage is TRBJ2-1; D uncertain. The CDR3 runs to 14 residues. V shed 5 bases and J shed 0 bases, with 11 bases lying between them. From germline, CDR1 is DFQATT and CDR2 SNEGSKA (reference sequence). The CDR3 DNA reads TGCAGTGCTCTGGACCCGAGCTCCTACAATGAGCAGTTCTTC. It is translated as CSALDPSSYNEQFF.

The rearrangement links TRBV6-2 or TRBV6-3 to TRBJ2-7; TRBD1 is a possible D gene (6 bases). The CDR3 has 15 residues. CDR1 is MNHEY and CDR2 is SVGEGT in the germline V gene. V shed 2 bases and J shed 1 base, with 12 bases lying between them. The CDR3 spells CASSYPDSGSYEQYF. The CDR3 DNA reads TGTGCCAGCAGTTACCCGGACAGCGGATCCTACGAGCAGTACTTC.

The gene calls are TRBV29-1 and TRBJ2-5, with D hard to call. The CDR3 contains 13 residues. The V and J ends lost 7 bases and 5 bases respectively, with 17 bases between them. Germline CDR1 reads SQVTM; CDR2 reads ANQGSEA. The CDR3 DNA sequence: TGCAGCGCCAATCCAGTGCTTGGGGAGACCCAGTACTTC. Its translation: CSANPVLGETQYF.

This sequence joins TRBV25-1 and TRBJ2-7, with 9 bases matching TRBD2. The V gene's germline CDR1 is MGHDK and CDR2 SYGVNS. Losses at the gene ends were 3 bases for V and 2 bases for J; bases not matched to a gene: 8. This CDR3 comprises 16 residues. The CDR3 reads CASSDPTSGPAYEQYF. For the CDR3, the DNA is TGTGCCAGCAGTGATCCGACTAGCGGACCAGCCTACGAGCAGTACTTC.

There are many counts of this clonotype. This chain connects TRBV7-2 to TRBJ2-3; 7 bases match TRBD1. CDR3 length: 15 amino acids. The J segment lost 3 bases and the V segment lost 5 bases, leaving 8 bases of the junction unmatched. In germline, CDR1 is SGHTA, CDR2 FQGNSA. CDR3 region: CASSTGQVVTDTQYF. CDR3 DNA: TGTGCCAGCAGCACCGGACAGGTTGTAACAGATACGCAGTATTTT.

As to this clonotype: Possible read error: a much larger clone is one base away. The chain carries TRBV12-3 or TRBV12-4 and TRBJ2-4, with 9 bases identical to TRBD2. The J segment lost 13 bases and the V segment lost 5 bases, leaving 9 bases of the junction unmatched. This CDR3 comprises 13 residues. CDR3 amino acids: CASSPSGKNEQYF. Written as DNA, the CDR3 is TGTGCCAGCAGTCCTAGCGGGAAAAATGAGCAGTACTTC.

This clonotype came up once. One end of the junction fails to match germline, which may point to a read error. This chain joins TRBV5-1 and TRBJ2-1; D is ambiguous. The germline gives CDR1 SGHRS, CDR2 YFSETQ. This CDR3 contains 16 residues. In DNA, the CDR3 is TGCGCCAGCAGCTTGGCCGCCCGAGGTTTTGGCAATAAGCAGTTCTTC. Translating gives CASSLAARGFGNKQFF.

J is TRBJ2-7 and V is TRBV10-3, with D perhaps being TRBD1 or TRBD2 (5 bases each). Germline-derived CDR1 and CDR2 are ENHRY and SYGVKD. The CDR3 has 14 residues. The CDR3 protein is CATAGGGMGDEQYF. CDR3 nucleotides: TGTGCTACGGCCGGTGGGGGAATGGGGGACGAGCAGTACTTC.

J is TRBJ2-1 and V is TRBV9; 9 positions match TRBD1. V gave up 7 bases and J gave up 5 bases; unmatched junction bases: 7. Germline CDR1 is SGDLS and CDR2 is YYNGEE. The CDR3 extends over 14 amino acids. In nucleotides, the CDR3 is TGTGCCAGCGGGTGGACAGGGGACAACAATGAGCAGTTCTTC. It codes for CASGWTGDNNEQFF.

There are a few counts of this clonotype. The chain links TRBV28 to TRBJ2-5, with a weak D call TRBD2 (6 bases). The closer fit of TRBJ2-7 to the DNA end suggests the J call may be wrong. The CDR3 loop spans 14 amino acids. Germline V CDR1 and CDR2: MDHEN, SYDVKM. For the CDR3, the DNA is TGTGCCAGCGCGTCACCGGCGGGATATAACGAGCAGTACTTC. This gives the protein CASASPAGYNEQYF.

V is TRBV6-1 and J is TRBJ2-1, with D possibly TRBD1 on 5 matching bases. Germline CDR1 reads MNHNS; CDR2 reads SASEGT. V was pared by 3 bases and J by 7 bases, with 16 bases between. The length of the CDR3 is 15 residues. CDR3 sequence reads: CASSEPRENKNEQFF. In DNA, the CDR3 is TGTGCCAGCAGTGAGCCCAGGGAAAATAAGAATGAGCAGTTCTTC.

The V call is TRBV20-1, the J call TRBJ2-5; D unresolved. Between the trimmed V and J ends, which lost 6 bases and 3 bases, there was a span of 23 bases. This CDR3 has 16 residues. Looked up from germline, CDR1 is DFQATT and CDR2 is SNEGSKA (reference sequence). This chain's CDR3 is CSAPNAGHQVEETQYF. In DNA, the CDR3 is TGCAGTGCCCCGAATGCCGGGCACCAAGTAGAAGAGACCCAGTACTTC.

This clonotype was seen a few times. J is TRBJ2-7 and V is TRBV12-3 or TRBV12-4; unclear D gene. V was clipped by 3 bases and J by 6 bases, with 9 bases between them. The CDR3 length is 12 residues. The CDR3 DNA sequence: TGTGCCAGCAGTTTCTCACGTTCCGAGCAGTACTTC. Protein sequence: CASSFSRSEQYF.

This clonotype appeared many times. The rearrangement links TRBV30 to TRBJ2-1; D is ambiguous. The CDR3 totals 14 residues. Per the germline V gene, CDR1 is GTSNPN and CDR2 is SVGIG (reference sequence). With 2 bases removed from V and 0 bases from J, the gap between germline ends came to 8 bases. The CDR3 region is CAWSRYNSYNEQFF. The CDR3 DNA is TGTGCCTGGAGTAGGTATAACTCCTACAATGAGCAGTTCTTC.

Ten or more counts support this clonotype. This chain connects TRBV7-8 to TRBJ2-3, with 7 bases that match TRBD2. V gave up 3 bases and J gave up 2 bases; unmatched junction bases: 5. CDR3 size: 15 residues. The germline CDR1 and CDR2 sequences are SGHVS and FQNEAQ. The chain's CDR3 is CASSFGRTYTDTQYF. The CDR3 DNA follows: TGTGCCAGCAGCTTCGGGAGGACTTACACAGATACGCAGTATTTT.

In this sample, this clonotype turned up many times. J is TRBJ1-5 and V is TRBV29-1, with TRBD1 matching over 11 bases. The V segment lost 5 bases and the J segment 0 bases; nucleotides outside the gene matches: 9. The CDR3 consists of 17 residues. Germline V gene data show CDR1 as SQVTM and CDR2 as ANQGSEA. In nucleotides, the CDR3 is TGCAGCGTTTCTATCGGGACAGGGGGGTATAGCAATCAGCCCCAGCATTTT. Its translation is CSVSIGTGGYSNQPQHF.

This clonotype was recorded once. V is TRBV30 and J is TRBJ2-1; a weak D match, TRBD2 (5 bases). Germline loops: CDR1 GTSNPN, CDR2 SVGIG (reference sequence). The ends were cut back, 0 bases at V and 7 bases at J, with 7 bases in the middle. There are 12 residues in the CDR3. The CDR3 coding sequence is TGTGCCTGGAGTGTGAGGGAGAATGAGCAGTTCTTC. Its translation is CAWSVRENEQFF.

This clonotype was detected only a few times. This chain connects TRBV6-6 to TRBJ2-1; D is unresolved. Germline CDR1 reads MNHNY; CDR2 reads SVGAGI (reference sequence). The CDR3 is 16 amino acids. The V and J ends lost 5 bases and 7 bases respectively, with 21 bases between them. CDR3 coding DNA: TGTGCCAGCAGTCCGCAAGGCCACAGATCTGGGAATGAGCAGTTCTTC. It translates to CASSPQGHRSGNEQFF.

V gene TRBV7-6 combines with J gene TRBJ2-1; D remains ambiguous. This CDR3 contains 16 residues. Trimming cost V 4 bases and J 0 bases, with 13 bases left between them. In germline, CDR1 is SGHVS, CDR2 FNYEAQ. The CDR3 nucleotides read TGTGCCAGCAGCTCGTTGCCCGTTAGCTCCTACAATGAGCAGTTCTTC. Its protein product is CASSSLPVSSYNEQFF.

The chain links TRBV6-2 or TRBV6-3 to TRBJ1-1; TRBD1 aligns across 8 bases. The CDR3 runs 16 residues. The V gene's germline CDR1 is MNHEY and CDR2 SVGEGT. Unmatched junction bases numbered 7, after V lost 4 bases and J lost 0 bases. Here the CDR3 DNA reads TGTGCCAGCAGTTCGGACAGGGAAACCGTGAACACTGAAGCTTTCTTT. This encodes CASSSDRETVNTEAFF.

The chain combines TRBV6-5 with TRBJ2-5, with TRBD2 matching over 12 bases. The J call is in doubt because the DNA end fits TRBJ2-7 better. The CDR3 runs to 16 residues. Germline CDR1 reads MNHEY; CDR2 reads SVGAGI. CDR3 region: CASSYVLAGGLHEQYF. The CDR3 DNA sequence: TGTGCCAGCAGTTACGTACTAGCGGGAGGCCTACACGAGCAGTACTTC.

V is TRBV7-9 and J is TRBJ2-2, with TRBD2 matching 8 bases. With V trimmed by 10 bases and J by 3 bases, 13 bases remained unmatched. This CDR3 spans 16 amino acids. From germline, CDR1 is SEHNR and CDR2 FQNEAQ (reference sequence). The CDR3 protein is CAKKSSGGLDTGELFF. The CDR3 coding sequence is TGTGCCAAGAAATCGTCGGGGGGGCTCGACACCGGGGAGCTGTTTTTT.

The chain recombines TRBV20-1 with TRBJ2-7; 11 nucleotides agree with TRBD2. Trimming at V came to 0 bases and at J to 5 bases, leaving 6 bases not matched to a gene. CDR3 length: 15 amino acids. Germline assignment: CDR1 DFQATT and CDR2 SNEGSKA (reference sequence). DNA for the CDR3: TGCAGTGCTAGAGATGCTAGCGGGAGGCCGGACGAGCAGTACTTC. Amino acids: CSARDASGRPDEQYF.

This clonotype was detected a few times. The rearrangement joins TRBV28 to TRBJ2-3; possibly TRBD1 for D (8 bases). Trimming stripped 4 bases from V and 1 base from J, with 12 bases between. CDR1 is MDHEN and CDR2 is SYDVKM in the germline V gene. The CDR3 runs to 15 residues. This chain's CDR3 is CASSSGGQGTDTQYF. The DNA for the CDR3 is TGTGCCAGCAGTTCGGGGGGACAGGGCACAGATACGCAGTATTTT.

Written as DNA, the CDR3 is TGTGCCAGCAGCATTTCCGGGACTAAATACAATGAGCAGTTCTTC. Translating gives CASSISGTKYNEQFF. The rearrangement links TRBV7-6 to TRBJ2-1, with 7 bases that match TRBD2. The CDR3 runs to 15 residues. Germline-derived CDR1 and CDR2 are SGHVS and FNYEAQ. With 5 bases clipped from V and 4 bases from J, the junction kept 8 bases outside the gene matches.

V usage is TRBV20-1 and J usage is TRBJ1-2; weak D call: TRBD1 (5 bases). Germline V gene sequence: CDR1 DFQATT, CDR2 SNEGSKA (reference sequence). Trimming removed 1 base at V and 7 bases at J, with 13 bases between. CDR3 length: 13 residues. CDR3 amino acids: CSARGSGDLGYTF. The CDR3 coding sequence is TGCAGTGCTAGAGGATCGGGGGACCTTGGCTACACCTTC.

This clonotype was observed a few times. The chain has TRBV7-9 and TRBJ1-4; the D gene is possibly TRBD1 (6 bases). The CDR3 runs 15 residues. CDR1 and CDR2 (germline): SEHNR, FQNEAQ (reference sequence). The V gene lost 7 bases and the J gene lost 8 bases, with 20 bases spanning the gap. CDR3 coding DNA: TGTGCCAGCAACTCTGAACAGGGATCGCGAGAAAAACTGTTTTTT. Its translation is CASNSEQGSREKLFF.

This clonotype was observed a few times. The rearrangement links TRBV20-1 to TRBJ1-1; no definite D call. The CDR3 covers 13 residues. Germline CDR1 and CDR2: DFQATT and SNEGSKA (reference sequence). V was cut by 5 bases and J by 0 bases, with 10 bases left in between. CDR3 loop: CSAPAGMNTEAFF. In nucleotides, the CDR3 is TGCAGTGCTCCCGCGGGGATGAACACTGAAGCTTTCTTT.

This clonotype was seen a single time. J is TRBJ2-3 and V is TRBV6-5; TRBD2 matches 12 bases. The CDR3 contains 16 residues. V was clipped by 0 bases and J by 4 bases; unmatched bases: 2. Germline lookup yields CDR1 MNHEY and CDR2 SVGAGI. CDR3 amino acids: CASSYSLAGGPDTQYF. CDR3 nucleotides: TGTGCCAGCAGTTACTCACTAGCGGGAGGCCCAGATACGCAGTATTTT.